Given below is one T cell receptor (beta chain) in context. Its target is not known. This sample was included in a study of blood T cells in healthy people across ages. Study observations and caveats: Changes in expanded clonotypes were possibly confounded, as the CMV status of donors was unknown. PBMCs went unsorted, and a conclusive naive versus antigen-experienced comparison was therefore prevented. Both higher diversity and more naive CD4+ cells marked long-lived donors when set against aged donors.

Trimming removed 0 bases from V and 4 bases from J; junction bases left unmatched: 6. The CDR3 runs to 15 residues. The germline CDR1 and CDR2 sequences are MNHEY and SVGAGI. Sample-barcoded 5' priming and a J-beta primer mix drove a second PCR of about 7 to 12 cycles. Every cDNA was tagged by a template-switch adaptor with 12 random nucleotides. MiXCR, applied by TCRdb to the 5' RACE reads, yields one record per CDR3 protein. In the table there are approximately 690,000 distinct CDR3 sequences, roughly 43% of which are singletons. The sample taken for sequencing was blood. This chain uses TRBV6-5 with TRBJ2-7; 7 bases fit TRBD1. This TCR was recovered from a man at least 80 years old in good health. The CDR3 is CASSYSNRGLYEQYF. CDR3 coding DNA: TGTGCCAGCAGTTACTCGAATAGGGGGCTATACGAGCAGTACTTC.